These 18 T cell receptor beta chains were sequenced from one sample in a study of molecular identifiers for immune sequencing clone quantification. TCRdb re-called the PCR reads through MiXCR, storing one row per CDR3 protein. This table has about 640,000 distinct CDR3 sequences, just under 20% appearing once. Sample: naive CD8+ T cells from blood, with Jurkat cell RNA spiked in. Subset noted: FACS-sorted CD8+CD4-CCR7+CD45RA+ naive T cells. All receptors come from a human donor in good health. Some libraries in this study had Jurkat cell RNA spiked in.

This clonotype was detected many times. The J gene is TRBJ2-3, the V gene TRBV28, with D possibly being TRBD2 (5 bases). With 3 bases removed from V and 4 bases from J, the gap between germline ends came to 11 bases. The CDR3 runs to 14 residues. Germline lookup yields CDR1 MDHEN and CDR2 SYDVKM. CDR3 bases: TGTGCCAGCAGTTTCCGAGGGTATGCAGATACGCAGTATTTT. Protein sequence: CASSFRGYADTQYF.

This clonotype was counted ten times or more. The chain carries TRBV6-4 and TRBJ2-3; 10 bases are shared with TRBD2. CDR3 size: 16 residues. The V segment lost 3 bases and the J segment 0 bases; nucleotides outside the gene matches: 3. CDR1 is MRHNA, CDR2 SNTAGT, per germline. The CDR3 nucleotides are TGTGCCAGCAGTGATCAGCGGGGGGGAAGCACAGATACGCAGTATTTT. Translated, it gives CASSDQRGGSTDTQYF.

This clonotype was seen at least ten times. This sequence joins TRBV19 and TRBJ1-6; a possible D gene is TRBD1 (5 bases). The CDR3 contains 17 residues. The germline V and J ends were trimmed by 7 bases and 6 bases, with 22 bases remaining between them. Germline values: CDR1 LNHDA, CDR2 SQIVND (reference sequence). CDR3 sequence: CASTKEGHPLPNSPLHF. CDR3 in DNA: TGTGCCAGTACGAAGGAGGGGCACCCACTACCTAATTCACCCCTCCACTTT.

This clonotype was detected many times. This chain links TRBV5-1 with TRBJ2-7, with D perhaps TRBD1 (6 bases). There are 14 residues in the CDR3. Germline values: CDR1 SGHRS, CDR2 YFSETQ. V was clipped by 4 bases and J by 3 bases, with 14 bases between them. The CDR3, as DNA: TGCGCCAGCAGCCCGGGACAAGAGGTCTACGAGCAGTACTTC. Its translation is CASSPGQEVYEQYF.

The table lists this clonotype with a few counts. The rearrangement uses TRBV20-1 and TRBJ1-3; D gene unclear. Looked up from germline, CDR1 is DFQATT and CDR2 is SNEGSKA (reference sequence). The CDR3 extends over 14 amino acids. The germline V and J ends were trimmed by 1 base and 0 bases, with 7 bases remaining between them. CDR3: CSARVPYSGNTIYF. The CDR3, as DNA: TGCAGTGCTAGAGTACCGTACTCTGGAAACACCATATATTTT.

CDR3 region: CASSPHRGQNTGELFF. The CDR3 DNA reads as TGTGCCAGCAGCCCTCATCGGGGGCAGAACACCGGGGAGCTGTTTTTT. The gene calls are TRBV7-8 and TRBJ2-2; the D call may be TRBD1 or TRBD2 (6 bases each). Germline values: CDR1 SGHVS, CDR2 FQNEAQ. The germline V and J ends were trimmed by 5 bases and 1 base, with 14 bases remaining between them. There are 16 residues in the CDR3.

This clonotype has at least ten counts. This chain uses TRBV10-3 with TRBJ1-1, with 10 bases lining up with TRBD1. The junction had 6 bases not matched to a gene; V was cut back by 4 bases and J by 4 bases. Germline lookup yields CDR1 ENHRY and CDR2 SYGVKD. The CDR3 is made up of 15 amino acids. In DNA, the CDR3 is TGTGCCATCAGTGCACGACAGGGGGCAGGCACTGAAGCTTTCTTT. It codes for CAISARQGAGTEAFF.

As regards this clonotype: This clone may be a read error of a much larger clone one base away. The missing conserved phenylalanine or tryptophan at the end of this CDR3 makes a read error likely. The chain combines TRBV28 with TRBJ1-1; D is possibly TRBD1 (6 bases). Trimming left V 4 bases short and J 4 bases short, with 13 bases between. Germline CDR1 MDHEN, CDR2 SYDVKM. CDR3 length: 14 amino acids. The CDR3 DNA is TGTGCCAGCAGTTCCGGGGGCTTATCCACTGAAGCTTTCCTT. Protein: CASSSGGLSTEAFL.

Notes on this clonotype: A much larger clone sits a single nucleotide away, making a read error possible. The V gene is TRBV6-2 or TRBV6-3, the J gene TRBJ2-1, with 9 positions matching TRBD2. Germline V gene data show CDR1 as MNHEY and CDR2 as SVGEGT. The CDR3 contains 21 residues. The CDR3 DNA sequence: TGTGCCAGCACCCCACCTGGGGCTAGCGGGGAAAATATTACCCCTGGCGGTGAGCAGTCCTTC. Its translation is CASTPPGASGENITPGGEQSF.

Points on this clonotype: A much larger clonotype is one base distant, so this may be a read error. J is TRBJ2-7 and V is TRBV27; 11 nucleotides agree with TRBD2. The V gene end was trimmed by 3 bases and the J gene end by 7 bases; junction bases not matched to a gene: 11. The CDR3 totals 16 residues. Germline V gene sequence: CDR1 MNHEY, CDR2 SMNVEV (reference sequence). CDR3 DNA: TGTGCCAGCAGTTTCGGTCCTAGCGGGGGGTTCTATGAGCAGTACTTC. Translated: CASSFGPSGGFYEQYF.

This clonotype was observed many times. The CDR3 protein is CASSFLDRTKNIQYF. The CDR3 coding sequence is TGTGCCAGCAGTTTCTTGGACAGAACCAAAAACATTCAGTACTTC. The chain is built from TRBV27 and TRBJ2-4; D might be TRBD1 (6 bases). Looked up from germline, CDR1 is MNHEY and CDR2 is SMNVEV (reference sequence). The germline V and J ends were trimmed by 3 bases and 2 bases, with 11 bases remaining between them. The CDR3 is 15 amino acids.

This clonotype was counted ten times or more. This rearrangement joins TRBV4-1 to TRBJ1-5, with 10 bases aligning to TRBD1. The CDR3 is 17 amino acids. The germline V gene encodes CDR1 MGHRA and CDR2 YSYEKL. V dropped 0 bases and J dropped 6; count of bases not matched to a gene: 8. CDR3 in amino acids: CASSQDGGTGVTQPQHF. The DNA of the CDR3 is TGCGCCAGCAGCCAAGATGGGGGGACAGGGGTTACTCAGCCCCAGCATTTT.

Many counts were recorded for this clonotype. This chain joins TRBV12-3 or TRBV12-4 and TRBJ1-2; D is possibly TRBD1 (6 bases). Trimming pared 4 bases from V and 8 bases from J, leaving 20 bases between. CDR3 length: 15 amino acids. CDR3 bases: TGTGCCAGCAGTTCCCCGACAGGACGCCTATGCGGCTACACCTTC. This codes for CASSSPTGRLCGYTF.

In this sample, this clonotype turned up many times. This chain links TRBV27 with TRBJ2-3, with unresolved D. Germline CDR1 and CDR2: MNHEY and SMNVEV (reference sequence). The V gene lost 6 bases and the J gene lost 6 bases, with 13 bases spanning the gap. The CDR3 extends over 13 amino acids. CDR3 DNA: TGTGCCAGCAGCCTTTATCCCCAGGATACGCAGTATTTT. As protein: CASSLYPQDTQYF.

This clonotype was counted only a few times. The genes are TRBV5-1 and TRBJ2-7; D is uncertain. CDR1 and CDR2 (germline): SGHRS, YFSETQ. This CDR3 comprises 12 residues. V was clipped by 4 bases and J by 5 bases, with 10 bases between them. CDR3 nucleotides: TGCGCCAGCAGCCTCTATTGGGACGAGCAGTACTTC. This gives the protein CASSLYWDEQYF.

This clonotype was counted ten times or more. Here the CDR3 reads CASSPRTGGMNTEAFF. CDR3 bases: TGCGCCAGCAGCCCACGGACAGGGGGTATGAACACTGAAGCTTTCTTT. V gene TRBV4-3 combines with J gene TRBJ1-1, with 10 nucleotides matching TRBD1. Germline CDR1 and CDR2: LGHNA and YSLEER. There are 16 residues in the CDR3. V lost 4 bases and J lost 0; bases outside the gene matches: 5.

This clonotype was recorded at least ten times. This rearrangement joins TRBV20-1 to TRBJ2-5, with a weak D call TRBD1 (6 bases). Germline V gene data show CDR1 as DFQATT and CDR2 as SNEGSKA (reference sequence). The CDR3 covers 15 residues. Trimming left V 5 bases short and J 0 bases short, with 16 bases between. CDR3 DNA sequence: TGCAGTGCTGATCCGATCCGGGACAACCAAGAGACCCAGTACTTC. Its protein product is CSADPIRDNQETQYF.

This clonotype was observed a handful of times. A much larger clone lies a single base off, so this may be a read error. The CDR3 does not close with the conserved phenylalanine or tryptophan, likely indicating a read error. DNA of the CDR3: TGTGCCAGTAGTATTGGAGGTGAGCAGTACCTC. This sequence encodes CASSIGGEQYL. This sequence joins TRBV19 and TRBJ2-7, with D possibly matching TRBD2 (5 bases). V was shortened by 3 bases and J by 7 bases, with 7 bases between the two germline ends. Germline V gene lookup returns CDR1 LNHDA and CDR2 SQIVND (reference sequence). The CDR3 consists of 11 residues.